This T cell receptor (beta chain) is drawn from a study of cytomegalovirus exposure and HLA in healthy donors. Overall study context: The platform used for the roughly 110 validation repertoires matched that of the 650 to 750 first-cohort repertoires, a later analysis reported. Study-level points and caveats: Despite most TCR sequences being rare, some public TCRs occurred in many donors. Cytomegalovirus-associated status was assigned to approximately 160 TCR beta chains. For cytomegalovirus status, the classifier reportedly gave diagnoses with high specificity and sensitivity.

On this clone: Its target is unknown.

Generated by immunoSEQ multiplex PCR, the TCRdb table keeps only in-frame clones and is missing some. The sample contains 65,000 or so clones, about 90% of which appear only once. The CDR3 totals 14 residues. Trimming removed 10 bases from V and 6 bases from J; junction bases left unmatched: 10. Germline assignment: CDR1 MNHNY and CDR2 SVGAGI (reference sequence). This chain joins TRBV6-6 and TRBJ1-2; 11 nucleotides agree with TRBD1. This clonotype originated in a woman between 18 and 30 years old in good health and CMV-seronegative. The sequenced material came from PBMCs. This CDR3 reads CATRDRGVSHGYTF. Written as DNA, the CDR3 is TGTGCCACCCGGGACAGGGGGGTTTCCCATGGCTACACCTTC.